The present T cell receptor beta chain was sequenced within a study of Graves' ophthalmopathy and Graves' hyperthyroidism. Regarding the study as a whole: Ophthalmopathy progression prediction by the model yielded a sensitivity of about 68% and a specificity of just over 72%. Blood contained most expanded thyroid clonotypes exceeding 0.001 frequency.

Transcripts of RNA were the source for amplifying TCR beta CDR3 regions. An opening RT-PCR round employed HTBI primers and preceded a second-round multiplex PCR. TCRdb ran MiXCR on the multiplex PCR reads and lists one entry per CDR3 protein. The sample consists of hundreds of thousands of distinct CDR3 sequences, around a fifth of them appearing once. Moderate-to-severe activity, with CAS ≥3, NOSPECS ≥4 and duration under 3 months, characterized the donors with ophthalmopathy. The source of the PBMCs was over 8.5 ml of fresh peripheral blood. This CDR3 comprises 14 residues. The J segment lost 4 bases and the V segment lost 6 bases, leaving 7 bases of the junction unmatched. This clonotype was recorded at least ten times. Its target is not known.

The receptor was derived from a woman aged 45-65 years with Graves' ophthalmopathy. The sample was peripheral blood. The chain has TRBV12-3 or TRBV12-4 and TRBJ1-2; TRBD1 matches at 8 bases. The CDR3 sequence: CASSIGQGFYGYTF. The CDR3 region has the DNA TGTGCCAGCAGCATTGGACAGGGATTCTATGGCTACACCTTC.